Each of the 10 T cell receptor beta chains below was sequenced from the same sample in a study of T cell repertoires in cytomegalovirus infection. TCRdb passed the reads through MiXCR, listing each CDR3 protein once. The repertoire holds hundreds of thousands of distinct CDR3 sequences, with roughly 15% as singletons. Specimen: PBMCs. These receptor sequences come from a human donor in good health (CMV status not recorded). Some clones in this sample may be carry-over from other donors' samples.

This clonotype turned up a few times. The chain carries TRBV4-1 and TRBJ2-1, with D tentatively TRBD1 (6 bases). This CDR3 is built from 14 residues. Trimming pared 2 bases from V and 5 bases from J, leaving 10 bases between. Per the germline V gene, CDR1 is MGHRA and CDR2 is YSYEKL. In nucleotides, the CDR3 is TGCGCCAGCAGCCAACTTGACAGGAACAATGAGCAGTTCTTC. Protein product: CASSQLDRNNEQFF.

Ten or more counts support this clonotype. The chain carries TRBV7-8 and TRBJ1-2; 10 bases are shared with TRBD1. The V gene's germline CDR1 is SGHVS and CDR2 FQNEAQ. The CDR3 loop spans 16 amino acids. Trimming at V came to 2 bases and at J to 4 bases, leaving 7 bases not matched to a gene. CDR3 sequence reads: CASSLLGTGVIYGYTF. The CDR3 coding sequence is TGTGCCAGCAGCTTACTGGGGACAGGGGTAATCTATGGCTACACCTTC.

This clonotype was seen a few times. The chain employs TRBV12-5 and TRBJ2-7; D not resolved. Germline values: CDR1 LGHNT, CDR2 FRNRAP. Between the trimmed V and J ends, which lost 3 bases and 4 bases, there was a span of 10 bases. CDR3 length: 13 residues. The CDR3 nucleotides read TGTGCTAGTGGTTTCCCCGAGGTTTACGAGCAGTACTTC. Protein: CASGFPEVYEQYF.

This clonotype was observed many times. The chain recombines TRBV6-1 with TRBJ2-7, with D tentatively TRBD2 (6 bases). The CDR3 contains 13 residues. Germline values: CDR1 MNHNS, CDR2 SASEGT. Trimming stripped 7 bases from V and 1 base from J, with 11 bases between. CDR3 sequence reads: CASTPGGSYEQYF. In DNA, the CDR3 is TGTGCCAGCACCCCTGGAGGGTCCTACGAGCAGTACTTC.

The chain links TRBV25-1 to TRBJ1-1; possible D gene TRBD1, 5 bases. This CDR3 has 10 residues. CDR1 and CDR2 from the germline V gene are MGHDK and SYGVNS. V was trimmed by 8 bases and J by 9 bases, leaving 10 bases between them. CDR3 nucleotide sequence: TGTGCCAGCGGGGACGGAAAAGCTTTCTTT. Translation: CASGDGKAFF.

This chain links TRBV10-3 with TRBJ1-1; TRBD1 matches 8 bases. The J segment lost 0 bases and the V segment lost 0 bases, leaving 12 bases of the junction unmatched. The CDR3 contains 19 residues. Germline V lookup: CDR1 ENHRY, CDR2 SYGVKD. CDR3 amino acids: CAISESPPGQAGLNTEAFF. The DNA of the CDR3 is TGTGCCATCAGTGAGTCCCCGCCGGGACAGGCGGGATTGAACACTGAAGCTTTCTTT.

CDR3 sequence: CASSYARGGSDTQYF. The CDR3 coding sequence is TGTGCCAGCAGTTACGCGCGGGGGGGCAGTGATACGCAGTATTTT. V and J are TRBV6-5 and TRBJ2-3; 9 bases map to TRBD2. Per germline, CDR1 MNHEY and CDR2 SVGAGI. V lost 2 bases and J lost 6; bases outside the gene matches: 6. The CDR3 runs to 15 residues.

By proportion, this clonotype is medium-sized. The rearrangement joins TRBV20-1 to TRBJ1-6; D call uncertain. Germline CDR1 is DFQATT and CDR2 is SNEGSKA (reference sequence). CDR3 length: 16 amino acids. Trimming removed 5 bases from V and 0 bases from J, with 14 bases in between. Here the CDR3 DNA reads TGCAGTGCTCGAACCCCGGAGAGCTCCTATAATTCACCCCTCCACTTT. The encoded protein is CSARTPESSYNSPLHF.

The gene calls are TRBV2 and TRBJ2-2, with D unclear. CDR1 and CDR2 from the germline V gene are SNHLY and FYNNEI. This CDR3 is built from 13 residues. V lost 1 base to trimming and J lost 5 bases, with 5 bases between them. In DNA form, the CDR3 reads TGTGCCAGCAGTGAAGGTCGGACCGGGGAGCTGTTTTTT. Protein: CASSEGRTGELFF.

This clonotype was seen many times. The rearrangement links TRBV7-2 to TRBJ1-1, with D possibly TRBD1 on 5 matching bases. The V end lost 6 bases, the J end lost 5 bases, and 28 bases lay between the germline ends. The CDR3 runs 18 residues. CDR1 is SGHTA and CDR2 is FQGNSA in the germline V gene. CDR3 nucleotides: TGTGCCAGCAGTTACACAGGAGGGGTCGGCGGTAGTCGGACTGAAGCTTTCTTT. Amino acids: CASSYTGGVGGSRTEAFF.